This entry lists 3 T cell receptor beta chains sequenced from one sample in a study of blood T cell repertoires in COVID-19. Sequencing used immunoSEQ multiplex PCR; TCRdb keeps in-frame clones, though not all of them. Of 270,000 or so clones listed, roughly four fifths are singletons. The sample consisted of peripheral blood. The receptors were sampled from a woman between 45 and 65 years old who had recovered from COVID-19.

The gene calls are TRBV30 and TRBJ2-7; 12 positions agree with TRBD1. Trimming removed 4 bases from V and 0 bases from J; junction bases left unmatched: 16. CDR1 and CDR2 from the germline V gene are GTSNPN and SVGIG (reference sequence). This CDR3 has 19 amino acids. DNA for the CDR3: TGTGCCTGGATTCCCCCCCCGGGACAGGGGGCGCTTATCTCCTACGAGCAGTACTTC. This translates into CAWIPPPGQGALISYEQYF.

The V call is TRBV5-1, the J call TRBJ2-5; tentatively, D is TRBD1 (5 bases). Germline CDR1 is SGHRS and CDR2 is YFSETQ. With 0 bases removed from V and 7 bases from J, the gap between germline ends came to 16 bases. The CDR3 has 15 residues. CDR3 nucleotide sequence: TGCGCCAGCAGCTTGGGGGTTGAGGACCAGGGGACCCAGTACTTC. It translates to CASSLGVEDQGTQYF.

A single count supports this clone. J is TRBJ2-3 and V is TRBV7-3; tentative D call: TRBD2 (5 bases). The CDR3 spans 13 residues. Germline lookup yields CDR1 SGHTA and CDR2 FQGTGA. The V gene lost 8 bases and the J gene lost 2 bases, with 11 bases spanning the gap. The DNA of the CDR3 is TGTGCCAGCGCCCGGGGTTACACAGATACGCAGTATTTT. Protein sequence: CASARGYTDTQYF.